These 9 T cell receptor beta chains were all obtained from the same sample, sequenced in a study of blood T cell repertoires in COVID-19. Measured with immunoSEQ multiplex PCR; TCRdb has only the in-frame clones, and not every one. In the table there are 380,000 or so clones, 86% of which are singletons. The sequenced material came from peripheral blood. These receptors all come from a woman in her fifties or sixties with COVID-19, enrolled during active disease.

This chain connects TRBV12-5 to TRBJ2-1, with TRBD1 matching over 7 bases. This CDR3 is built from 13 residues. V gave up 0 bases and J gave up 14 bases; unmatched junction bases: 7. Germline CDR1 is LGHNT and CDR2 is FRNRAP. The CDR3 coding sequence is TGTGCTAGTGGTTTGGTCCTAGGGGGCCGCGAGTTCTTC. Protein sequence: CASGLVLGGREFF.

V is TRBV19 and J is TRBJ1-2; 10 bases map to TRBD1. Germline CDR1 LNHDA, CDR2 SQIVND (reference sequence). The CDR3 has 14 amino acids. With V trimmed by 5 bases and J by 5 bases, 5 bases remained unmatched. The CDR3 is CASSGDRGGYGYTF. In DNA, the CDR3 is TGTGCCAGTAGTGGGGACAGGGGAGGATATGGCTACACCTTC.

The chain recombines TRBV5-4 with TRBJ1-6; TRBD1 might be the D (6 bases). Germline CDR1 and CDR2: SGHNT and YYREEE (reference sequence). Trimming pared 0 bases from V and 3 bases from J, leaving 13 bases between. CDR3 length: 17 amino acids. The CDR3 loop is CASSLDHRVNYNSPLHF. In DNA, the CDR3 is TGTGCCAGCAGCTTGGATCACAGGGTCAACTATAATTCACCCCTCCACTTT.

The chain links TRBV19 to TRBJ2-3; perhaps TRBD1 as D (6 bases). Germline lookup yields CDR1 LNHDA and CDR2 SQIVND (reference sequence). The V end lost 7 bases, the J end lost 0 bases, and 8 bases lay between the germline ends. The CDR3 contains 13 residues. The CDR3 sequence is CASTGASTDTQYF. The CDR3, as DNA: TGTGCCAGTACAGGGGCTAGCACAGATACGCAGTATTTT. The full variable domain, in which reference TRBV19 and TRBJ2-3 provide the parts outside the CDR3, is DGGITQSPKYLFRKEGQNVTLSCEQNLNHDAMYWYRQDPGQGLRLIYYSQIVNDFQKGDIAEGYSVSREKKESFPLTVTSAQKNPTAFYLCASTGASTDTQYFGPGTRLTVL.

This chain joins TRBV30 and TRBJ1-2, with TRBD1 matching 9 bases. Germline CDR1 GTSNPN, CDR2 SVGIG (reference sequence). V lost 3 bases, J lost 8 bases, and 10 bases stayed unmatched. This CDR3 contains 14 residues. CDR3 region: CAWREKQGASGYTF. CDR3 nucleotide sequence: TGTGCCTGGAGGGAAAAACAGGGGGCTTCGGGCTACACCTTC.

V gene TRBV7-3 combines with J gene TRBJ2-2; the match to TRBD1 covers 9 bases. The V gene end was trimmed by 0 bases and the J gene end by 1 base; junction bases not matched to a gene: 6. CDR3 length equals 18 residues. CDR1 and CDR2 from the germline V gene are SGHTA and FQGTGA. In DNA form, the CDR3 reads TGTGCCAGCAGCTTAACGATCGCGGGACAGGGGAACACCGGGGAGCTGTTTTTT. It is translated as CASSLTIAGQGNTGELFF.

The rearrangement joins TRBV9 to TRBJ2-5; 8 nucleotides line up with TRBD1. CDR1 is SGDLS, CDR2 YYNGEE, per germline. V lost 0 bases to trimming and J lost 4 bases; unmatched junction nucleotides: 8. This CDR3 comprises 16 residues. CDR3 DNA: TGTGCCAGCAGCGTAGCTAGCCAGGGGGCCTCAGAGACCCAGTACTTC. It specifies CASSVASQGASETQYF.

CDR3 sequence reads: CASRQDNSPLHF. Here the CDR3 DNA reads TGCGCCAGCCGACAGGATAATTCACCCCTCCACTTT. The chain has TRBV10-2 and TRBJ1-6, with D possibly being TRBD1 (6 bases). The V end was cut by 8 bases, the J end by 5 bases, with 7 bases between. The CDR3 sequence is 12 residues long. Germline V gene data show CDR1 as WSHSY and CDR2 as SAAADI.

The chain carries TRBV11-2 and TRBJ2-7; 7 bases are a match to TRBD1. V was clipped by 1 base and J by 3 bases; unmatched bases: 0. Per the germline V gene, CDR1 is SGHAT and CDR2 is FQNNGV. The length of the CDR3 is 13 residues. The CDR3 sequence: CASSLGDSYEQYF. Here the CDR3 DNA reads TGTGCCAGCAGCTTAGGGGACAGCTACGAGCAGTACTTC.